The sequence of this TCR beta chain was determined in a study of T cell repertoires in cytomegalovirus infection. Study-wide context: Well-studied HLA-B-restricted epitopes and recently identified HLA-C-restricted epitopes of CMV were both used in the study. From public TCR beta signatures came an indication of both CMV infection and matching HLA type. Study-wide findings and caveats: Ex vivo responses were dominated by HLA-C-restricted CMV-specific TCR beta clonotypes. Public TCR beta family frequency separated CMV-and-HLA carriers, including in an independent cohort.

MiXCR, applied by TCRdb to the reads, yields one record per CDR3 protein. The data show roughly 920,000 distinct CDR3 sequences, around 32% seen once. Trimming left V 9 bases short and J 7 bases short, with 5 bases between. This CDR3 is built from 10 residues. Germline CDR1 reads KGHDR; CDR2 reads SFDVKD. This clonotype came up a few times. The antigen is undetermined. The sequenced sample was cultured CD8+ T cells from PBMCs, obtained from culture after CMV antigen stimulation. This clonotype originated in a human donor in good health (CMV status not recorded). Some clones in this sample may be carry-over from other donors' samples. The chain combines TRBV24-1 with TRBJ2-2, with D unresolved. CDR3 DNA sequence: TGTGCCACCCCAGACGGGGAGCTGTTTTTT. Translated, it gives CATPDGELFF.